The entry that follows covers one TCR beta chain sequence. Its antigen is unknown. An end of the junction differs from the germline gene, which may be a read error. TCRbeta libraries were built with three rounds of nested PCR, modified from ARM-PCR. One entry per CDR3 protein, called by TCRdb with MiXCR from the multiplex PCR reads. The table has 55,000 to 70,000 distinct CDR3 sequences, approximately 63% seen once. RNA was extracted from bulk tissue without any cell sorting. CDR1 is MNHNY and CDR2 is SVGAGI in the germline V gene (reference sequence). The CDR3 length is 17 residues. This entry comes from a study of tumor and adjacent non-tumor tissue in lung cancer. General study results and limits: Significantly higher TCR diversity was found in tumor than normal lung.

The sequencing sample was made of lung tumor tissue. The V call is TRBV6-6, the J call TRBJ1-6; D call uncertain. This receptor was taken from a man aged 50-59 years with non-small cell lung cancer. CDR3 in DNA: TGTGCCAGCAGTTACGATGAGACGAGCACTTATAATTCACCCCTCCTCTTT. Protein sequence: CASSYDETSTYNSPLLF.